Detailed here is one T cell receptor (beta chain). V lost 2 bases, J lost 0 bases, and 11 bases stayed unmatched. The CDR3 is made up of 19 amino acids. Germline CDR1 and CDR2: SGHNT and YYREEE (reference sequence). The sample belongs to a study of shared T cell receptors in the human thymus. Measured with immunoSEQ multiplex PCR; TCRdb has only the in-frame clones, and not every one. The data contain approximately 580,000 clones, around 78% of them seen just once; the ten biggest clones take up less than 0.015%. These data also featured in a second study, about human thymus T cells. That work contributes: Resections from corrective heart surgery provided thymus tissue. V and J gene usage appeared biased in thymic and blood repertoires.

The sample was thymocytes. The receptor was isolated from a boy under two years old with a congenital heart defect. The chain couples TRBV5-4 to TRBJ2-2, with 9 nucleotides matching TRBD2. The CDR3 region is CASSLDRLAGHANTGELFF. The DNA of the CDR3 is TGTGCCAGCAGCTTAGATCGCCTAGCGGGACACGCGAACACCGGGGAGCTGTTTTTT.